This entry lists 9 T cell receptor beta chains sequenced from one sample in a study of blood T cell repertoires in COVID-19. Sequencing was performed with immunoSEQ multiplex PCR; in TCRdb, only in-frame clones are kept and a portion is missing. The table shows roughly 200,000 clones, with approximately 80% occurring only once. The sample was peripheral blood. These receptors all stem from a man aged 35-49 years with acute or convalescent COVID-19.

The chain joins TRBV9 to TRBJ2-1, with D possibly TRBD2 on 5 matching bases. Trimming pared 3 bases from V and 6 bases from J, leaving 16 bases between. The CDR3 loop spans 15 amino acids. Germline CDR1 reads SGDLS; CDR2 reads YYNGEE. The CDR3 sequence: CASSAREGGTNEQFF. The DNA for the CDR3 is TGTGCCAGCAGCGCTCGGGAAGGAGGCACCAATGAGCAGTTCTTC.

The V call is TRBV10-3, the J call TRBJ1-2, with a weak D call TRBD1 (6 bases). Deletions cut 2 bases from V and 2 bases from J, with 12 bases between. The CDR3 has 15 residues. In germline, CDR1 is ENHRY, CDR2 SYGVKD. CDR3 amino acids: CAISEDRDMNYGYTF. CDR3 bases: TGTGCCATCAGTGAGGACCGGGACATGAACTATGGCTACACCTTC.

The V call is TRBV10-2, the J call TRBJ1-3; no reliable D call. Germline CDR1 and CDR2: WSHSY and SAAADI. The V gene lost 2 bases and the J gene lost 0 bases, with 8 bases spanning the gap. The CDR3 runs 15 residues. CDR3 bases: TGCGCCAGCAGTGAGCGGGTACACTCTGGAAACACCATATATTTT. Translation: CASSERVHSGNTIYF.

The CDR3 sequence is CASSSGKTSGLDEQFF. In DNA form, the CDR3 reads TGTGCCAGCAGCTCGGGCAAGACTAGCGGGCTTGATGAGCAGTTCTTC. V is TRBV5-4 and J is TRBJ2-1; 10 positions agree with TRBD2. The CDR3 length is 16 residues. The germline gives CDR1 SGHNT, CDR2 YYREEE (reference sequence). J lost 8 bases, V lost 3 bases, and 11 bases had no gene match.

The gene calls are TRBV9 and TRBJ1-6; D uncertain. Germline V lookup: CDR1 SGDLS, CDR2 YYNGEE. Deletions cut 3 bases from V and 8 bases from J, with 12 bases between. This CDR3 is built from 14 residues. The CDR3 spells CASSATLKDSPLHF. In nucleotides, the CDR3 is TGTGCCAGCAGCGCGACTCTGAAGGATTCACCCCTCCACTTT.

The chain couples TRBV20-1 to TRBJ2-3; tentative D call: TRBD1 (6 bases). CDR3 length equals 14 residues. Per germline, CDR1 DFQATT and CDR2 SNEGSKA (reference sequence). With 4 bases removed from V and 0 bases from J, the gap between germline ends came to 11 bases. The chain's CDR3 is CSANDRSSTDTQYF. CDR3 bases: TGCAGTGCTAATGACAGGTCTAGCACAGATACGCAGTATTTT.

J is TRBJ1-2 and V is TRBV3-1 (or the pseudogene TRBV3-2); D ambiguous. Trimming took 0 bases from V and 8 from J, leaving 13 bases between them. The CDR3 sequence is 14 residues long. Germline lookup yields CDR1 LGHDT and CDR2 YNNKEL (reference sequence). This CDR3 reads CASSQDRGRSGYTF. The CDR3 DNA is TGTGCCAGCAGCCAAGATCGGGGAAGGTCCGGCTACACCTTC.

CDR3 protein: CAVGQAPVQGEQFF. DNA for the CDR3: TGTGCCGTAGGACAGGCCCCGGTCCAAGGTGAGCAGTTCTTC. The chain couples TRBV10-3 to TRBJ2-1; 7 bases are shared with TRBD1. V lost 11 bases and J lost 9; bases outside the gene matches: 16. This CDR3 has 14 residues. Germline CDR1 and CDR2: ENHRY and SYGVKD.

The chain carries TRBV19 and TRBJ2-7; maybe TRBD1 (6 bases). The CDR3 contains 13 residues. V was pared by 7 bases and J by 0 bases, with 10 bases between. The germline CDR1 and CDR2 sequences are LNHDA and SQIVND (reference sequence). The CDR3 bases are TGTGCCAGTAAGCGACAGGACTCCTACGAGCAGTACTTC. Translation: CASKRQDSYEQYF.